The clone carrying this T cell receptor (beta chain) has more than one count but fewer than ten. Its antigen is not known. A J-beta primer mix and a sample-barcoded 5' primer were used in a second PCR of roughly 7 to 12 cycles. TCRdb reprocessed the 5' RACE reads with MiXCR, giving one entry per CDR3 protein. The profile shows about 1,800,000 distinct CDR3 sequences, roughly 27% of them singletons. This specimen belongs to a study of blood T cells in healthy people across ages. Germline CDR1 is LGHNT and CDR2 is FRNRAP. The CDR3 is 12 amino acids. V dropped 3 bases and J dropped 4 bases, with 5 bases sitting between them. General study results and limits: Fewer expanded clones and more diversity marked long-lived versus aged donors.

The gene calls are TRBV12-5 and TRBJ2-3; no clear D gene. This receptor was obtained from a woman under 40 in good health. Sequences were obtained from blood. This CDR3 reads CASGFRPDTQYF. CDR3 DNA: TGTGCTAGTGGTTTTCGCCCAGATACGCAGTATTTT.